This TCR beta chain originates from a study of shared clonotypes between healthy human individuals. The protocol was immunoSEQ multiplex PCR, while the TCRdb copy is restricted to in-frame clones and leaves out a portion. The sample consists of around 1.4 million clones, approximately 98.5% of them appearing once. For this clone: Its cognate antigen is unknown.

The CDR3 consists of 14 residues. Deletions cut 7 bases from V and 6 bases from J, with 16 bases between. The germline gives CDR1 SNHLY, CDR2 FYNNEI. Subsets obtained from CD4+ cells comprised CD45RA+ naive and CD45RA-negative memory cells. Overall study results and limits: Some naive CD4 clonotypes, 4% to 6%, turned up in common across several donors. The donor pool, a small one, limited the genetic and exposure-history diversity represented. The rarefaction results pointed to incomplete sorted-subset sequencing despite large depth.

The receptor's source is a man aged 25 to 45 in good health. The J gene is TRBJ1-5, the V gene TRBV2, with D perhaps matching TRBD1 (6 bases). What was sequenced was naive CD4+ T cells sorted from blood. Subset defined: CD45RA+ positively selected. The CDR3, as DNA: TGTGCCAGCACGCCCGAGGGAGGGGGTCAGCCCCAGCATTTT. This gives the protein CASTPEGGGQPQHF.